What follows are 13 T cell receptor beta chains derived from one specimen sequenced in a study of immune characterization of retroperitoneal liposarcoma (dated by TCRdb to the late 2010s). The method behind the library was PCR. The sequencer listed for this sample is NextSeq 500. Using fastp at Q25 and MiXCR, TCRdb reprocessed the public reads and kept productive beta chains. CDR3 protein duplicates are merged, each entry listing the most common genes and DNA. The sample data list about 11,000 distinct CDR3 sequences, and roughly half of these were observed just once. The top ten clonotypes cover 8% to 13% of the sample. What was sequenced was tumor tissue. These receptors came from a female donor with retroperitoneal liposarcoma.

The rearrangement uses TRBV11-3 and TRBJ2-2; D is undetermined. There are 15 residues in the CDR3. Trimming took 1 base from V and 5 from J, leaving 11 bases between them. CDR1 is SGHNT and CDR2 is YENEEA in the germline V gene. CDR3 sequence reads: CASSLGNALTGELFF. The CDR3 nucleotides are TGTGCCAGCAGCTTAGGGAATGCCTTGACCGGGGAGCTGTTTTTT.

The rearrangement joins TRBV6-5 to TRBJ2-1; 10 positions agree with TRBD2. The CDR3 has 14 amino acids. V shed 4 bases and J 3 bases; nucleotides not matched to a gene: 0. The germline gives CDR1 MNHEY, CDR2 SVGAGI. The CDR3 nucleotides are TGTGCCAGCAGTTCTAGCGGGGGCTACAATGAGCAGTTCTTC. This codes for CASSSSGGYNEQFF.

The chain links TRBV27 to TRBJ2-1; possible D gene TRBD2, 5 bases. The CDR3 totals 15 residues. V lost 3 bases to trimming and J lost 8 bases, with 17 bases between them. In germline, CDR1 is MNHEY, CDR2 SMNVEV (reference sequence). The CDR3 DNA is TGTGCCAGCAGTTTGAGGGCTAGCCCCCTCTATGAGCAGTTCTTC. Its translation: CASSLRASPLYEQFF.

The chain couples TRBV6-5 to TRBJ2-1; possibly TRBD1 or TRBD2 for D (6 bases each). The germline V gene encodes CDR1 MNHEY and CDR2 SVGAGI. CDR3 length equals 16 residues. V lost 6 bases, J lost 2 bases, and 17 bases lay in between. The CDR3 sequence: CASSPEGEDAYNEQFF. The DNA for the CDR3 is TGTGCCAGCAGCCCTGAGGGGGAGGATGCCTACAATGAGCAGTTCTTC.

This clonotype has more than one count but fewer than ten. The V gene is TRBV7-9, the J gene TRBJ2-3, with TRBD2 matching 10 bases. The CDR3 length is 21 residues. Germline V gene lookup returns CDR1 SEHNR and CDR2 FQNEAQ (reference sequence). V was pared by 5 bases and J by 0 bases, with 20 bases of the junction left unmatched. The CDR3 nucleotides read TGTGCCAGCAGCCGAGGACTTATCGGACTAGCGGTAAATACTAGCACAGATACGCAGTATTTT. Amino acid sequence: CASSRGLIGLAVNTSTDTQYF.

This sequence joins TRBV3-1 and TRBJ2-4; D uncertain. Between the trimmed V and J ends, which lost 4 bases and 3 bases, there was a span of 1 base. CDR3 length: 11 amino acids. Germline V gene lookup returns CDR1 LGHDT and CDR2 YNNKEL (reference sequence). The CDR3 bases are TGTGCCAGCAGCCTCAAAAACATTCAGTACTTC. It yields the protein CASSLKNIQYF.

This clonotype was found a few times. The chain carries TRBV10-2 and TRBJ1-1; no clear D gene. Germline values: CDR1 WSHSY, CDR2 SAAADI. Trimming took off 8 bases at V and 1 base at J, with 8 bases between the two ends. The CDR3 spans 12 residues. The CDR3 nucleotides are TGCGCCAGCGACCCAGGGAACACTGAAGCTTTCTTT. As protein: CASDPGNTEAFF.

V usage is TRBV6-1 and J usage is TRBJ2-5, with 9 bases matching TRBD2. This CDR3 has 14 residues. CDR1 MNHNS and CDR2 SASEGT come from the germline V gene. J gave up 5 bases and V 3 bases, and 4 bases lay outside the gene matches. As DNA, the CDR3 is TGTGCCAGCAGTGATGCTAGCGGGATGGAGACCCAGTACTTC. Amino acid sequence: CASSDASGMETQYF.

This rearrangement joins TRBV6-1 to TRBJ2-3; D unresolved. The V end was cut by 2 bases, the J end by 6 bases, with 3 bases between. Per germline, CDR1 MNHNS and CDR2 SASEGT. The CDR3 loop spans 11 amino acids. The CDR3 DNA reads as TGTGCCAGCAGTGAATTGGATACGCAGTATTTT. Translating gives CASSELDTQYF.

This clonotype turned up a few times. The J gene is TRBJ1-1, the V gene TRBV6-1; D gene unclear. V gave up 2 bases and J gave up 8 bases, with 18 bases separating them. The CDR3 runs to 15 residues. Germline values: CDR1 MNHNS, CDR2 SASEGT. In DNA form, the CDR3 reads TGTGCCAGCAGTGAAAGTCAGGTGGGAGCCTTAGAAGCTTTCTTT. Protein product: CASSESQVGALEAFF.

This rearrangement joins TRBV27 to TRBJ2-1; a possible D gene is TRBD2 (5 bases). The ends were cut back, 4 bases at V and 0 bases at J, with 7 bases in the middle. Germline V gives CDR1 MNHEY, CDR2 SMNVEV (reference sequence). The CDR3 has 14 residues. The CDR3 protein is CASSSLASYNEQFF. The DNA of the CDR3 is TGTGCCAGCAGTTCGCTAGCCTCCTACAATGAGCAGTTCTTC.

This chain connects TRBV20-1 to TRBJ2-1; 8 bases line up with TRBD2. Germline-derived CDR1 and CDR2 are DFQATT and SNEGSKA (reference sequence). CDR3 size: 13 residues. The junction had 5 bases not matched to a gene; V was cut back by 0 bases and J by 10 bases. The CDR3 protein is CSARDPTSGEQFF. CDR3 coding DNA: TGCAGTGCTAGAGATCCCACTAGCGGAGAGCAGTTCTTC.

The rearrangement joins TRBV27 to TRBJ2-1, with TRBD2 matching over 11 bases. The CDR3 is made up of 16 amino acids. J gave up 5 bases and V 8 bases, and 11 bases lay outside the gene matches. Germline CDR1 is MNHEY and CDR2 is SMNVEV (reference sequence). CDR3 sequence reads: CASVGRLAGSHNEQFF. CDR3 nucleotides: TGTGCCAGCGTGGGGCGACTAGCGGGGTCCCACAATGAGCAGTTCTTC.